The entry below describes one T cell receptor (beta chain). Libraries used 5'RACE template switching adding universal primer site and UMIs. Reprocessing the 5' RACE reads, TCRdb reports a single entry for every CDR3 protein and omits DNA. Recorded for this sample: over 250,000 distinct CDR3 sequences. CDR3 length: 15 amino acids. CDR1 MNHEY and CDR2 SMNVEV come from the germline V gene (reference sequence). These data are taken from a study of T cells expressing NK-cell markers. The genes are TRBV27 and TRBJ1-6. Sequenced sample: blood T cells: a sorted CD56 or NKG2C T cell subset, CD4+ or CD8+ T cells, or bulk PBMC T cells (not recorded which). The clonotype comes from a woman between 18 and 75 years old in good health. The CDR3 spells CASSLGRSYNSPLHF.